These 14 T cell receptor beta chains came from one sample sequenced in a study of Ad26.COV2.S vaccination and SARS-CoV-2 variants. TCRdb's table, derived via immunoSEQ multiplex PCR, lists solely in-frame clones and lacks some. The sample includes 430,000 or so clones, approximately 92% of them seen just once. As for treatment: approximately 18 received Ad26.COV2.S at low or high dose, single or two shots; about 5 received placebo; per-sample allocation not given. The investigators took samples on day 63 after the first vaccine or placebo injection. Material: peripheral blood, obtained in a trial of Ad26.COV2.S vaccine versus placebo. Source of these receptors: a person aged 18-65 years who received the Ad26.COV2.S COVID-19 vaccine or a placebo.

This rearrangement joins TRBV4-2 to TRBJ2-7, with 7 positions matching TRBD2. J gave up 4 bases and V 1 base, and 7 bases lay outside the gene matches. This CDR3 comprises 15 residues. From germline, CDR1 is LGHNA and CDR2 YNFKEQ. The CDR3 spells CASSQALASGYEQYV. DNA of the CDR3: TGTGCCAGCAGCCAAGCTCTGGCTAGCGGATACGAGCAGTACGTC.

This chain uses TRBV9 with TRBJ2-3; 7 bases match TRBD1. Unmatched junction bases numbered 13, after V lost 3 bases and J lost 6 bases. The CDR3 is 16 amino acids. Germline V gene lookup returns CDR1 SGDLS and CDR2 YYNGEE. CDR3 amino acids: CASSAQVTGSLDTQYF. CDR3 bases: TGTGCCAGCAGCGCCCAGGTGACAGGGTCGTTGGATACGCAGTATTTT.

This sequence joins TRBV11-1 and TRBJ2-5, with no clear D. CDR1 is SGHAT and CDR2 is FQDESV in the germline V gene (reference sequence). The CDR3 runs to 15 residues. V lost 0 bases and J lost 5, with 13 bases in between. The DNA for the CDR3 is TGTGCCAGCAGCTTAGCCCCTGGTAGCCTGGAGACCCAGTACTTC. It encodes CASSLAPGSLETQYF.

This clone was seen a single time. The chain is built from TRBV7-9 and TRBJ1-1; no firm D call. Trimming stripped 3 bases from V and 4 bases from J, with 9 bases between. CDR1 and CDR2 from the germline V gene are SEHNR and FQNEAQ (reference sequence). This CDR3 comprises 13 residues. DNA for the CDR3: TGTGCCAGCAGCTTCGGACGGCGCACTGAAGCTTTCTTT. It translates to CASSFGRRTEAFF.

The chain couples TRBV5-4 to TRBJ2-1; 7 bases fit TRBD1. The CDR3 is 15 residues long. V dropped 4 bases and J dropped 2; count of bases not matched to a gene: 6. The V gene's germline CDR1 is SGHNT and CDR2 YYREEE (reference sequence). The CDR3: CASSRDRVTYNEQFF. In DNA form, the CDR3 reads TGTGCCAGCAGCAGAGACAGGGTTACCTACAATGAGCAGTTCTTC. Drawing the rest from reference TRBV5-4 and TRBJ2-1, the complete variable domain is ETGVTQSPTHLIKTRGQQVTLRCSSQSGHNTVSWYQQALGQGPQFIFQYYREEENGRGNFPPRFSGLQFPNYSSELNVNALELDDSALYLCASSRDRVTYNEQFFGPGTRLTVL.

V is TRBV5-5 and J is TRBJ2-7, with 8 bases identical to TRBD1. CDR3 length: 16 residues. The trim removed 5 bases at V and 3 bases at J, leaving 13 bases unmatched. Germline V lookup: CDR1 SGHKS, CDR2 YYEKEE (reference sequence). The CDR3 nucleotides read TGTGCCAGCAGGATCGCGGCCGGGACAGGAGACTACGAGCAGTACGTC. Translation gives CASRIAAGTGDYEQYV.

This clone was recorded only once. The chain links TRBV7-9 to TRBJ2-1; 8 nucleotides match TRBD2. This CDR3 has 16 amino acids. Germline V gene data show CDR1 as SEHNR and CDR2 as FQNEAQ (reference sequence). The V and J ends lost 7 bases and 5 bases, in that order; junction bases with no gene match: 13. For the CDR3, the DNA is TGTGCCAGCACCCCGTCACCGGGACTAGTCAACAATGAGCAGTTCTTC. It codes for CASTPSPGLVNNEQFF.

CDR3 protein: CAWGTGGGGDQPQHF. Written as DNA, the CDR3 is TGTGCCTGGGGAACAGGGGGCGGCGGAGATCAGCCCCAGCATTTT. The genes are TRBV30 and TRBJ1-5; 9 bases are shared with TRBD1. Germline lookup yields CDR1 GTSNPN and CDR2 SVGIG (reference sequence). V lost 5 bases, J lost 5 bases, and 10 bases stayed unmatched. The CDR3 has 15 amino acids.

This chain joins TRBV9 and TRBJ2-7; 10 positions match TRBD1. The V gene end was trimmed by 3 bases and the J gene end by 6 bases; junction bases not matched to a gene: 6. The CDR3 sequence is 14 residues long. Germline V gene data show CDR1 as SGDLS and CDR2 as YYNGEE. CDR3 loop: CASSGRDRGGEQYF. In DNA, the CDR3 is TGTGCCAGCAGCGGCCGGGACAGGGGAGGCGAGCAGTACTTC.

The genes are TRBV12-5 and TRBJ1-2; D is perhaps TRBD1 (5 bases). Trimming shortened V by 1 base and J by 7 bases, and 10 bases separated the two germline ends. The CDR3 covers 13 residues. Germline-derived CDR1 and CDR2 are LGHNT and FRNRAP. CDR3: CASGLGLGVGYTF. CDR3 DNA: TGTGCTAGTGGTTTGGGCCTAGGGGTTGGCTACACCTTC.

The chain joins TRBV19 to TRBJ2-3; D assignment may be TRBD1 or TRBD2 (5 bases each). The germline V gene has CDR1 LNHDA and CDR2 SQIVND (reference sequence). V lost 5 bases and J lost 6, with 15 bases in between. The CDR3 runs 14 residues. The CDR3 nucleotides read TGTGCCAGTAGTTCGTCCCTGGGACCGGATACGCAGTATTTT. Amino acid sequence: CASSSSLGPDTQYF.

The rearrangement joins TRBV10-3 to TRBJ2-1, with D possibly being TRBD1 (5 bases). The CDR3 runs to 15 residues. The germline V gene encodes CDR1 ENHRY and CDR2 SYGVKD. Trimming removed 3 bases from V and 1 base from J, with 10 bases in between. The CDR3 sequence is CAISEGAGSYNEQFF. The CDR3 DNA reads TGTGCCATCAGTGAAGGGGCCGGGTCCTACAATGAGCAGTTCTTC.

CDR3 bases: TGTGCCAGCAGTCCCAGCCTAAACCTCAATGGCTACACCTTC. Protein product: CASSPSLNLNGYTF. V usage is TRBV27 and J usage is TRBJ1-2; no reliable D call. V gave up 5 bases and J gave up 6 bases, with 16 bases separating them. The CDR3 is 14 amino acids. Germline values: CDR1 MNHEY, CDR2 SMNVEV (reference sequence).

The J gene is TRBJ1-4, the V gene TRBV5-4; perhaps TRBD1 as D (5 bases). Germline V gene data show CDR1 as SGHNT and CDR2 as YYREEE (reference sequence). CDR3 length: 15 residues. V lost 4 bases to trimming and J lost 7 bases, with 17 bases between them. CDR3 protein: CASSRDGVRGEKLFF. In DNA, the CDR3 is TGTGCCAGCAGCCGGGACGGCGTCCGCGGTGAAAAACTGTTTTTT.